This TCR beta chain was observed in a study of blood T cell repertoires in COVID-19. Per the authors' pipeline: Amplification of reference gene primers provided the estimated nucleated cell counts. Only in-frame clones appear in the TCRdb table, and some are missing; sequencing was by immunoSEQ multiplex PCR. V and J calls and clone size follow that table, whereas D and trimming were derived from the DNA. Of some 200,000 clones listed, 65% to 90% are singletons. The CDR3 is 15 residues long. Unmatched junction bases numbered 7, after V lost 8 bases and J lost 1 base. The germline gives CDR1 SNHLY, CDR2 FYNNEI.

This TCR derives from a man aged 35-49 years who had recovered from COVID-19. This chain uses TRBV2 with TRBJ2-3; 9 bases are shared with TRBD2. The specimen sequenced was PBMCs or T cells enriched from blood (not recorded which). CDR3 nucleotide sequence: TGTGCCAGCGGGGATAGGACTAGCGGCACAGATACGCAGTATTTT. This encodes CASGDRTSGTDTQYF.